Here is one TCR beta chain with its context. The antigen is unknown. This sample was taken from a study of T-cell memory formation after mild COVID-19. Findings of the study overall: There was a balanced CD4/CD8 profile in clones contracting day 15 to 85, and later expanders leaned CD4+. Those CD4+ clones that contracted were mainly in CM and EM (CD8+ ones in EMRA).

The CDR3 contains 17 residues. With 4 bases removed from V and 1 base from J, the gap between germline ends came to 19 bases. Germline values: CDR1 LGHNA, CDR2 YSLEER. TCRdb redid the calling of the 5' RACE reads with MiXCR, one entry per CDR3 protein. The sample lists more than 200,000 distinct CDR3 sequences, over 15% seen once, with approximately 3.5% in the top ten. This TCR was sampled from a man between 18 and 35 years old who had mild COVID-19 (a few samples of this study predate the infection). Cell type and time point are not known. What was sequenced was PBMCs or a T cell subset sorted from them (not recorded which). The J gene is TRBJ1-1, the V gene TRBV4-3; D gene unclear. CDR3 in amino acids: CASSRSRNGVRNTEAFF. The CDR3 DNA sequence: TGCGCCAGCAGCCGCAGCAGGAATGGGGTTAGGAACACTGAAGCTTTCTTT.